This section outlines one TCR beta chain sequence together with its context. This CDR3 is built from 15 residues. Germline CDR1 and CDR2: ENHRY and SYGVKD. The V segment lost 6 bases and the J segment 8 bases; nucleotides outside the gene matches: 14. The data derive from a study of technical replicates of blood from several donors. Libraries were prepared by immunoSEQ multiplex PCR; TCRdb keeps only in-frame clonotypes and omits some of them. This table has about 59,000 clones, around 93% appearing once. The chain joins TRBV10-3 to TRBJ1-2; 8 nucleotides match TRBD1. Sequenced sample: PBMCs. The TCR sequence derives from a human donor in good health. Some clones in this sample may be carry-over from other donors' samples. CDR3 bases: TGTGCCATCAGAGGACAGGGTTCGGGCCCAGAGGGCTACACCTTC. It yields the protein CAIRGQGSGPEGYTF.